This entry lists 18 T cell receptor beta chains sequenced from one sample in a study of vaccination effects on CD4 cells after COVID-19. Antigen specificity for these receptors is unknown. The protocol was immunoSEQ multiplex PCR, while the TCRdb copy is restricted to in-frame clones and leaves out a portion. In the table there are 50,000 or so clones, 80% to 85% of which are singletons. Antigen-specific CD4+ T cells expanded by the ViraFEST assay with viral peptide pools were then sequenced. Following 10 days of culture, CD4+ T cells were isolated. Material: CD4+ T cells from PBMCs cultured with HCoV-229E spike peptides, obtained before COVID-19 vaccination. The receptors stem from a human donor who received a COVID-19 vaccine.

The CDR3 loop reads CASSFSGGDTDTQYF. The DNA of the CDR3 is TGCGCCAGCAGCTTTAGCGGGGGGGACACAGATACGCAGTATTTT. The rearrangement joins TRBV5-1 to TRBJ2-3; TRBD2 matches at 11 bases. V gave up 2 bases and J gave up 2 bases; unmatched junction bases: 1. This CDR3 has 15 amino acids. Germline V gene sequence: CDR1 SGHRS, CDR2 YFSETQ.

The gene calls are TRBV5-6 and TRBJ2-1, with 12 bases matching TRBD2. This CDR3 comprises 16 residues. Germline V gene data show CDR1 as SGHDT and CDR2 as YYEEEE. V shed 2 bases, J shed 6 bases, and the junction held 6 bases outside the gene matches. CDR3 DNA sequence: TGTGCCAGCAGCTTTCCGACTAGCGGGGGTTTCAATGAGCAGTTCTTC. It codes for CASSFPTSGGFNEQFF. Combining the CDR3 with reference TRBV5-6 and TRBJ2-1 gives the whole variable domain DAGVTQSPTHLIKTRGQQVTLRCSPKSGHDTVSWYQQALGQGPQFIFQYYEEEERQRGNFPDRFSGHQFPNYSSELNVNALLLGDSALYLCASSFPTSGGFNEQFFGPGTRLTVL.

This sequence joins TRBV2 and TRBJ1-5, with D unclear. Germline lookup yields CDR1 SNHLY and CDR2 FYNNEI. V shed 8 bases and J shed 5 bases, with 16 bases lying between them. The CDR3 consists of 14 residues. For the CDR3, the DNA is TGTGCCAGCTCATACGGGCAGGCGGATCAGCCCCAGCATTTT. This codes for CASSYGQADQPQHF.

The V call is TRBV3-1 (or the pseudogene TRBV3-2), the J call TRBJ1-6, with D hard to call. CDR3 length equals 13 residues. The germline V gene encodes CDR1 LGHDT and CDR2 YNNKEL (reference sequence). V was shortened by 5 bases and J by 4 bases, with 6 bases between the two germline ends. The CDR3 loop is CASSESYNSPLHF. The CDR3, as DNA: TGTGCCAGCAGCGAAAGTTATAATTCACCCCTCCACTTT.

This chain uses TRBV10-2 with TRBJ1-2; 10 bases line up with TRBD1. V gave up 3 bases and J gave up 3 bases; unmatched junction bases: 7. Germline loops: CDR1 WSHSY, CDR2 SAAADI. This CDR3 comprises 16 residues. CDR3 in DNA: TGCGCCAGCAGTGATCCTAGGGACAGGGGCGACTATGGCTACACCTTC. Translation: CASSDPRDRGDYGYTF.

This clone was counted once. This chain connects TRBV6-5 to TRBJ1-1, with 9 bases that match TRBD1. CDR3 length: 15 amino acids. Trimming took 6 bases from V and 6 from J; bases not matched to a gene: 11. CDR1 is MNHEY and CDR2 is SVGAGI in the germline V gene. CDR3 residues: CASSRAGQGWSEAFF. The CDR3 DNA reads TGTGCCAGCAGCCGTGCCGGACAGGGGTGGTCTGAAGCTTTCTTT.

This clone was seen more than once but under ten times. CDR3 nucleotide sequence: TGTGCCAGCAGCCCAGGACTAGCGGGGGGCCCCAAAGAGACCCAGTACTTC. Amino acids: CASSPGLAGGPKETQYF. J is TRBJ2-5 and V is TRBV7-3; 14 bases fit TRBD2. The CDR3 consists of 17 residues. The germline CDR1 and CDR2 sequences are SGHTA and FQGTGA. Germline trimming cut 5 bases from V and 3 bases from J; bases unmatched to any gene: 8.

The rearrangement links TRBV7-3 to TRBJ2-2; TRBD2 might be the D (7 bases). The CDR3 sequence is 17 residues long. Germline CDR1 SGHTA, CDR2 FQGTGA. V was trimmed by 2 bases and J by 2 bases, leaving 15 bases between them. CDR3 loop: CASSLYGGGSNTGELFF. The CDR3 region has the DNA TGTGCCAGCAGCTTATATGGGGGGGGCTCTAACACCGGGGAGCTGTTTTTT. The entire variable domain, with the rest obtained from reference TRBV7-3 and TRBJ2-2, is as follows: GAGVSQTPSNKVTEKGKYVELRCDPISGHTALYWYRQSLGQGPEFLIYFQGTGAADDSGLPNDRFFAVRPEGSVSTLKIQRTERGDSAVYLCASSLYGGGSNTGELFFGEGSRLTVL.

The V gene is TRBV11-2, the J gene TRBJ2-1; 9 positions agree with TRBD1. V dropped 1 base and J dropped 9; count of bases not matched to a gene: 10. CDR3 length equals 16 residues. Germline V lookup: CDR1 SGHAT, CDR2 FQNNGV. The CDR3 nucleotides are TGTGCCAGCAGCTTAGTGGGACAGGGTGGCTTCGTTGAGCAGTTCTTC. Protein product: CASSLVGQGGFVEQFF.

The CDR3 loop is CASSTSTLPGTSEMGYTF. The CDR3 bases are TGTGCCAGTAGTACTTCCACCCTACCGGGGACGTCAGAGATGGGCTACACCTTC. This chain connects TRBV19 to TRBJ1-2, with D perhaps TRBD1 (5 bases). This CDR3 spans 18 amino acids. Trimming left V 4 bases short and J 8 bases short, with 29 bases between. Germline V gene data show CDR1 as LNHDA and CDR2 as SQIVND (reference sequence).

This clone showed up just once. In nucleotides, the CDR3 is TGTGCCAGCAGTGAAGCTAGGGGGCGGGACACTGAAGCTTTCTTT. Translated, it gives CASSEARGRDTEAFF. The V and J genes are TRBV2 and TRBJ1-1, with 7 bases aligning to TRBD1. J gave up 3 bases and V 0 bases, and 4 bases lay outside the gene matches. This CDR3 is built from 15 residues. Germline loops: CDR1 SNHLY, CDR2 FYNNEI.

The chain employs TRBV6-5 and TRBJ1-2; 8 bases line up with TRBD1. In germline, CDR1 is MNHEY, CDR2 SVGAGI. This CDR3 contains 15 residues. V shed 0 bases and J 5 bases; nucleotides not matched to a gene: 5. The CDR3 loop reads CASSYSRQGAYGYTF. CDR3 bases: TGTGCCAGCAGTTACTCTCGCCAGGGGGCATATGGCTACACCTTC.

The CDR3 DNA sequence: TGCAGTGCTAGAACGGGTCATGAAGCTTTCTTT. Translation gives CSARTGHEAFF. This sequence joins TRBV20-1 and TRBJ1-1; D remains unclear. The V gene's germline CDR1 is DFQATT and CDR2 SNEGSKA (reference sequence). There are 11 residues in the CDR3. Trimming cost V 2 bases and J 7 bases, with 8 bases left between them.

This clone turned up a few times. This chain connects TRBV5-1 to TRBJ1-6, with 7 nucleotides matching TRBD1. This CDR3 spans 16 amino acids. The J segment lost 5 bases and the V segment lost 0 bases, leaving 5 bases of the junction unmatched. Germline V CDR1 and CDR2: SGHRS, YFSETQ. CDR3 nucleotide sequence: TGCGCCAGCAGCTTGGAAGAGGGGGCGAATAATTCACCCCTCCACTTT. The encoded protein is CASSLEEGANNSPLHF.

CDR3 in DNA: TGTGCCAGTAGTAGACAGGGGCCATATAGCAATCAGCCCCAGCATTTT. Translated: CASSRQGPYSNQPQHF. The chain employs TRBV19 and TRBJ1-5; 8 bases are a match to TRBD1. Trimming removed 4 bases from V and 0 bases from J; junction bases left unmatched: 5. From germline, CDR1 is LNHDA and CDR2 SQIVND (reference sequence). The CDR3 consists of 16 residues. Together with reference TRBV19 and TRBJ1-5, the CDR3 gives the full variable domain: DGGITQSPKYLFRKEGQNVTLSCEQNLNHDAMYWYRQDPGQGLRLIYYSQIVNDFQKGDIAEGYSVSREKKESFPLTVTSAQKNPTAFYLCASSRQGPYSNQPQHFGDGTRLSIL.

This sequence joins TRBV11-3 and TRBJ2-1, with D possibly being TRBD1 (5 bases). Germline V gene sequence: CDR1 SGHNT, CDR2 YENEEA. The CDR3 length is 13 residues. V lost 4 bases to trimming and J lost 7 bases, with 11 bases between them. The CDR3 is CASSSHQGNEQFF. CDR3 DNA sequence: TGTGCCAGCAGCTCCCACCAGGGTAATGAGCAGTTCTTC. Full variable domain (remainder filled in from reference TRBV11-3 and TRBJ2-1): EAGVVQSPRYKIIEKKQPVAFWCNPISGHNTLYWYLQNLGQGPELLIRYENEEAVDDSQLPKDRFSAERLKGVDSTLKIQPAELGDSAVYLCASSSHQGNEQFFGPGTRLTVL.

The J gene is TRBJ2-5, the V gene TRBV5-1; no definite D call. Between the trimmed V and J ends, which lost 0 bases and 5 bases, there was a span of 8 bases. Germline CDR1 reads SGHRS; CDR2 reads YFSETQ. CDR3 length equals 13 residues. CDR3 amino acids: CASSLEIYETQYF. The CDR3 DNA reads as TGCGCCAGCAGCTTGGAAATCTACGAGACCCAGTACTTC.

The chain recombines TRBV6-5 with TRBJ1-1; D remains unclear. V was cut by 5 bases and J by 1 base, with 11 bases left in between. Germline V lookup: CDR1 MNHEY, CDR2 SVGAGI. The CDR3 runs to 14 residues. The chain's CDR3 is CASSRNLENTEAFF. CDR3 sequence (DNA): TGTGCCAGCAGTCGAAACCTAGAGAACACTGAAGCTTTCTTT.